The 24 T cell receptor beta chains in this list originate from one sample, sequenced in a study of T cell responses to AZD1222 COVID-19 vaccine. Generated by immunoSEQ multiplex PCR, the TCRdb table keeps only in-frame clones and is missing some. The data contain about 76,000 clones, over 60% of them singletons. The sequencing used peripheral blood, collected 28 days after the second dose of the MenACWY control vaccine. These receptors came from an adult who received the MenACWY meningococcal vaccine as a control.

V is TRBV6-5 and J is TRBJ2-2; 8 nucleotides match TRBD2. The CDR3 is 15 residues long. The germline V gene encodes CDR1 MNHEY and CDR2 SVGAGI. The junction had 6 bases not matched to a gene; V was cut back by 7 bases and J by 2 bases. The CDR3 sequence: CASTLAGINTGELFF. Here the CDR3 DNA reads TGTGCCAGCACCTTAGCGGGGATCAACACCGGGGAGCTGTTTTTT.

This clone was observed a single time. The chain has TRBV30 and TRBJ1-6; D is unresolved. Trimming removed 2 bases at V and 10 bases at J, with 12 bases between. Germline CDR1 GTSNPN, CDR2 SVGIG (reference sequence). The CDR3 loop spans 13 amino acids. CDR3 nucleotide sequence: TGTGCCTGGAGTCGGACCTTTCCATCACCCCTCCACTTT. It translates to CAWSRTFPSPLHF.

The V and J genes are TRBV19 and TRBJ1-2; no firm D call. Between the trimmed V and J ends, which lost 8 bases and 4 bases, there was a span of 11 bases. Germline V CDR1 and CDR2: LNHDA, SQIVND (reference sequence). The CDR3 totals 12 residues. The CDR3 DNA is TGTGCCAGTCGGAGGGTGGGCTATGGCTACACCTTC. Its protein product is CASRRVGYGYTF.

This clone appeared a few times. The V gene is TRBV5-1, the J gene TRBJ1-1; D remains unclear. V lost 4 bases and J lost 0, with 13 bases in between. The CDR3 contains 15 residues. The germline V gene has CDR1 SGHRS and CDR2 YFSETQ. This CDR3 is CASSLQDQVNTEAFF. CDR3 DNA sequence: TGCGCCAGCAGCCTTCAGGACCAAGTGAACACTGAAGCTTTCTTT.

The gene calls are TRBV6-5 and TRBJ1-2, with a tentative D call TRBD1 (6 bases). The germline gives CDR1 MNHEY, CDR2 SVGAGI. The CDR3 length is 14 residues. V was shortened by 5 bases and J by 3 bases, with 13 bases between the two germline ends. The CDR3 loop is CASSMTGRDYGYTF. The CDR3, as DNA: TGTGCCAGCAGTATGACAGGAAGGGACTATGGCTACACCTTC.

The chain recombines TRBV28 with TRBJ2-2; D not certain. Germline lookup yields CDR1 MDHEN and CDR2 SYDVKM. The CDR3 totals 14 residues. The ends were cut back, 5 bases at V and 9 bases at J, with 16 bases in the middle. This CDR3 is CASSRQPQKRELFF. CDR3 sequence (DNA): TGTGCCAGCAGTCGGCAGCCCCAAAAGAGGGAGCTGTTTTTT. The full variable domain, rest sourced from reference TRBV28 and TRBJ2-2, is DVKVTQSSRYLVKRTGEKVFLECVQDMDHENMFWYRQDPGLGLRLIYFSYDVKMKEKGDIPEGYSVSREKKERFSLILESASTNQTSMYLCASSRQPQKRELFFGEGSRLTVL.

This clone occurred a few times. This sample includes further DNA sequences coding for the same CDR3. The chain is built from TRBV11-2 and TRBJ2-7; D remains ambiguous. Trimming stripped 0 bases from V and 4 bases from J, with 7 bases between. Looked up from germline, CDR1 is SGHAT and CDR2 is FQNNGV. This CDR3 region has 13 residues. This CDR3 reads CASSLDPPYEQYF. The CDR3 DNA is TGTGCCAGCAGCTTAGATCCCCCATACGAGCAGTACTTC.

The chain is built from TRBV6-2 or TRBV6-3 and TRBJ2-2, with TRBD1 as a possible D gene (5 bases). Trimming removed 5 bases from V and 7 bases from J, with 8 bases in between. Germline CDR1 is MNHEY and CDR2 is SVGEGT. CDR3 length equals 12 residues. CDR3: CASSLRVGELFF. Here the CDR3 DNA reads TGTGCCAGCAGTCTCAGGGTCGGGGAGCTGTTTTTT.

The chain carries TRBV13 and TRBJ2-7; D is unclear. In germline, CDR1 is PRHDT, CDR2 FYEKMQ (reference sequence). V was cut by 6 bases and J by 5 bases, with 20 bases left in between. The CDR3 length is 15 residues. The CDR3 DNA is TGTGCCAGCAGTTTCACTAAGGAGCGTCAGCACGAGCAGTACTTC. Residues: CASSFTKERQHEQYF.

Here the CDR3 reads CASSIGVFSNQPQHF. The CDR3, as DNA: TGTGCCAGTAGTATAGGGGTCTTCAGCAATCAGCCCCAGCATTTT. The chain uses TRBV19 and TRBJ1-5; no firm D call. Trimming left V 1 base short and J 1 base short, with 8 bases between. This CDR3 is built from 15 residues. Germline lookup yields CDR1 LNHDA and CDR2 SQIVND (reference sequence).

This clone showed up just a few times. CDR3 region: CATSGSRLAAVTVTDTQYF. The CDR3 nucleotides read TGTGCCACCAGTGGGTCGCGGCTAGCGGCAGTCACAGTCACAGATACGCAGTATTTT. The chain carries TRBV24-1 and TRBJ2-3, with 7 bases matching TRBD2. This CDR3 is 19 amino acids long. V shed 5 bases and J 2 bases; nucleotides not matched to a gene: 18. Germline loops: CDR1 KGHDR, CDR2 SFDVKD.

The gene calls are TRBV4-2 and TRBJ2-5; 13 bases map to TRBD2. Germline CDR1 and CDR2: LGHNA and YNFKEQ. J was trimmed by 3 bases and V by 4 bases; bases with no gene match: 5. The length of the CDR3 is 16 residues. The CDR3 loop reads CASSPGTSGAEETQYF. The CDR3 nucleotides read TGTGCCAGCAGCCCTGGGACTAGCGGGGCCGAAGAGACCCAGTACTTC.

The V gene is TRBV11-2, the J gene TRBJ2-7; D remains ambiguous. CDR1 SGHAT and CDR2 FQNNGV come from the germline V gene. The CDR3 has 13 amino acids. Trimming removed 1 base from V and 5 bases from J, with 9 bases in between. As DNA, the CDR3 is TGTGCCAGCAGCTTAGGTCTCTCGGACGAGCAGTACTTC. This encodes CASSLGLSDEQYF.

This chain joins TRBV19 and TRBJ1-1; a possible D gene is TRBD1 (5 bases). V was pared by 0 bases and J by 0 bases, with 14 bases between. CDR3 length equals 17 residues. Per germline, CDR1 LNHDA and CDR2 SQIVND (reference sequence). CDR3 DNA sequence: TGTGCCAGTAGTATAGATGGCGGGGGGTACATGAACACTGAAGCTTTCTTT. This gives the protein CASSIDGGGYMNTEAFF.

The gene calls are TRBV5-6 and TRBJ1-2; no reliable D call. Deletions cut 1 base from V and 8 bases from J, with 12 bases between. The length of the CDR3 is 13 residues. From germline, CDR1 is SGHDT and CDR2 YYEEEE. The CDR3 loop is CASSLISEGGYTF. The CDR3, as DNA: TGTGCCAGCAGCTTGATTTCCGAAGGGGGCTACACCTTC.

The V and J genes are TRBV21-1 and TRBJ1-2; the table's TRBD1 call for D was not verified on the DNA. TRBV21-1 is assigned pseudogene status. This CDR3 comprises 14 residues. The CDR3 DNA reads as TGTGCCAGCAGCAAATACAGAGCATCCTATGGCTACACCTTC. It codes for CASSKYRASYGYTF.

The chain uses TRBV9 and TRBJ2-7; TRBD1 is a possible D gene (5 bases). CDR1 and CDR2 from the germline V gene are SGDLS and YYNGEE. This CDR3 contains 14 residues. V was cut by 0 bases and J by 6 bases, with 13 bases left in between. The CDR3 sequence is CASSVGGETAEQYF. The CDR3 coding sequence is TGTGCCAGCAGCGTAGGGGGCGAAACGGCCGAGCAGTACTTC.

Only one count was recorded for this clone. This rearrangement joins TRBV2 to TRBJ2-7, with TRBD1 matching over 8 bases. CDR1 and CDR2 from the germline V gene are SNHLY and FYNNEI. The CDR3 sequence is 16 residues long. The ends lost 2 bases at V and 1 base at J; junction bases unmatched: 7. This chain's CDR3 is CASSEPGTGSSYEQYF. The DNA of the CDR3 is TGTGCCAGCAGTGAACCTGGGACAGGATCTTCCTACGAGCAGTACTTC. The full variable domain, rest sourced from reference TRBV2 and TRBJ2-7, is EPEVTQTPSHQVTQMGQEVILRCVPISNHLYFYWYRQILGQKVEFLVSFYNNEISEKSEIFDDQFSVERPDGSNFTLKIRSTKLEDSAMYFCASSEPGTGSSYEQYFGPGTRLTVT.

V is TRBV7-9 and J is TRBJ2-7; D unclear. Germline assignment: CDR1 SEHNR and CDR2 FQNEAQ (reference sequence). The CDR3 consists of 12 residues. Trimming removed 4 bases from V and 5 bases from J, with 9 bases in between. The CDR3 nucleotides are TGTGCCAGCAGCTACAGCGACCACGAGCAGTACTTC. It codes for CASSYSDHEQYF.

The V and J genes are TRBV7-8 and TRBJ1-2; D is unresolved. CDR3 length: 12 residues. Germline CDR1 is SGHVS and CDR2 is FQNEAQ. Trimming took 5 bases from V and 5 from J, leaving 9 bases between them. CDR3 DNA: TGTGCCAGCAGCCAGGCCCGGTATGGCTACACCTTC. Translating gives CASSQARYGYTF.

The chain employs TRBV6-1 and TRBJ1-1, with TRBD1 matching 7 bases. The germline V gene encodes CDR1 MNHNS and CDR2 SASEGT. With 2 bases clipped from V and 0 bases from J, the junction kept 9 bases outside the gene matches. The length of the CDR3 is 17 residues. CDR3 amino acids: CASSERGQRIMNTEAFF. The CDR3 DNA sequence: TGTGCCAGCAGTGAACGGGGACAGCGAATTATGAACACTGAAGCTTTCTTT.

V gene TRBV5-1 combines with J gene TRBJ2-7; the D gene is possibly TRBD2 (6 bases). The CDR3 is made up of 15 amino acids. Germline assignment: CDR1 SGHRS and CDR2 YFSETQ. Trimming pared 2 bases from V and 3 bases from J, leaving 15 bases between. Here the CDR3 reads CASSFRDGGFYEQYF. The CDR3 DNA reads as TGCGCCAGCAGCTTCCGGGACGGGGGTTTCTACGAGCAGTACTTC.

This clone was found once. A much more abundant neighbour one base away suggests this may be a read error. The sample contains more than one DNA sequence encoding this CDR3. The chain links TRBV24-1 to TRBJ2-5; 11 bases match TRBD1. This CDR3 region has 15 residues. V trimming: 4 bases; J trimming: 4 bases; junction bases outside the gene matches: 4. Looked up from germline, CDR1 is KGHDR and CDR2 is SFDVKD. Written as DNA, the CDR3 is TGTGCCACCAGTGACGGACAGGGGGCTCGAGAGACCCAGTACTTC. Translation: CATSDGQGARETQYF.

This clone was recorded only once. The rearrangement links TRBV6-2 or TRBV6-3 to TRBJ1-6; D is unclear. Trimming pared 2 bases from V and 7 bases from J, leaving 12 bases between. The CDR3 has 15 amino acids. Germline V CDR1 and CDR2: MNHEY, SVGEGT. The CDR3 spells CASSYVGAGNSPLHF. The CDR3 DNA reads as TGTGCCAGCAGTTACGTGGGCGCGGGGAATTCACCCCTCCACTTT.